This T cell receptor (beta chain) was sequenced for a study of T cell responses to AZD1222 COVID-19 vaccine. The study, taken as a whole, reports: Donors in the cohort were predominantly white British and more often female, and clonal diversity was possibly underestimated.

TCRdb's table, derived via immunoSEQ multiplex PCR, lists solely in-frame clones and lacks some. The sample carries tens of thousands of clones, roughly 89% recorded once. As for this clone: What it recognizes is unknown.

V shed 6 bases and J shed 3 bases, with 17 bases lying between them. The CDR3 length is 15 residues. The germline CDR1 and CDR2 sequences are MNHEY and SVGAGI. The material was peripheral blood, obtained on day 0 of AZD1222 vaccination. The chain joins TRBV6-5 to TRBJ1-1; D possibly corresponds to TRBD1 (6 bases). This receptor was obtained from an adult in good health. The CDR3 loop reads CASSLQTGGDTEAFF. DNA of the CDR3: TGTGCCAGCAGCCTTCAGACAGGAGGGGACACTGAAGCTTTCTTT.